Here is one T cell receptor (beta chain) with its context. This sample is drawn from a study of OX40 agonist ivuxolimab in advanced cancers. Libraries were prepared by immunoSEQ multiplex PCR; TCRdb keeps only in-frame clonotypes and omits some of them. Among 45,000 or so clones listed, roughly 90% were seen once. Germline V CDR1 and CDR2: KGHSH, LQKENI. V gave up 3 bases and J gave up 7 bases; unmatched junction bases: 4. This CDR3 has 13 residues. This sequence originates from an adult with an advanced solid tumor such as melanoma, head and neck, liver or kidney cancer. The V call is TRBV18, the J call TRBJ2-7, with 9 bases fitting TRBD1. The sequencing used CD4+ or CD8+ T cells sorted from blood, collected in a trial of the OX40 agonist ivuxolimab. The CDR3 spells CASSPGQGAEQYF. As DNA, the CDR3 is TGTGCCAGCTCACCGGGACAGGGTGCGGAGCAGTACTTC.